Following are 23 T cell receptor beta chains from one sample sequenced in a study of T cells in Graves' hyperthyroidism and ophthalmopathy (dated by TCRdb to about 2019). Libraries were prepared through multiplex PCR. Reads for this sample came from an Illumina HiSeq 2000. TCR beta CDR3 regions were amplified from RNA transcripts. For the first round of RT-PCR on the TCR CDR3, the HTBI primer set was used together with the Qiagen OneStep RT-PCR kit. TCRdb cleaned the public reads at Q25 with fastp, built clones with MiXCR and kept in-frame beta chains. CDR3 protein duplicates are merged, each entry listing the most common genes and DNA. The sample contains approximately 400,000 distinct CDR3 sequences, 18% of them found a single time. Of the sample, 40% is held by the ten largest clones. The specimen sequenced was blood. These receptors all stem from a man between 18 and 35 years old with Graves' ophthalmopathy.

The table lists this clonotype with many counts. The rearrangement uses TRBV29-1 and TRBJ1-2; 7 nucleotides line up with TRBD1. The V and J ends lost 3 bases and 4 bases, in that order; junction bases with no gene match: 8. The CDR3 is made up of 14 amino acids. CDR1 is SQVTM and CDR2 is ANQGSEA in the germline V gene. The CDR3 region has the DNA TGCAGCGTTGATGTGGGACAGCCACCCTATGGCTACACCTTC. Its protein is CSVDVGQPPYGYTF. The full variable domain, completed using reference TRBV29-1 and TRBJ1-2, is SAVISQKPSRDICQRGTSLTIQCQVDSQVTMMFWYRQQPGQSLTLIATANQGSEATYESGFVIDKFPISRPNLTFSTLTVSNMSPEDSSIYLCSVDVGQPPYGYTFGSGTRLTVV.

This clonotype occurred many times. The chain joins TRBV3-1 to TRBJ2-7; D is perhaps TRBD2 (5 bases). The CDR3 contains 13 residues. Trimming removed 6 bases at V and 0 bases at J, with 9 bases between. Germline V gives CDR1 LGHDT, CDR2 YNNKEL (reference sequence). The CDR3 loop reads CASRPGVSYEQYF. In DNA form, the CDR3 reads TGTGCCAGCAGGCCCGGGGTCTCCTACGAGCAGTACTTC.

This clonotype was observed a few times. This chain uses TRBV24-1 with TRBJ1-4, with 9 positions matching TRBD1. The germline gives CDR1 KGHDR, CDR2 SFDVKD. J gave up 4 bases and V 10 bases, and 12 bases lay outside the gene matches. The CDR3 is 16 amino acids. The CDR3 loop reads CATNLFRDRVNEKLFF. The CDR3 DNA reads TGTGCCACGAACCTATTCCGGGACAGGGTTAATGAAAAACTGTTTTTT.

CDR3 in DNA: TGTGCCAGCAGTGTTAGCGGGGGCCTCTCCTACGAGCAGTACTTC. It translates to CASSVSGGLSYEQYF. This chain joins TRBV6-1 and TRBJ2-7; TRBD2 matches 9 bases. Trimming cost V 4 bases and J 0 bases; bases outside gene matches: 4. Germline V lookup: CDR1 MNHNS, CDR2 SASEGT. The CDR3 runs to 15 residues.

The table lists this clonotype with many counts. The rearrangement uses TRBV5-6 and TRBJ1-2; 9 positions agree with TRBD1. Per the germline V gene, CDR1 is SGHDT and CDR2 is YYEEEE. The CDR3 contains 11 residues. With V trimmed by 7 bases and J by 8 bases, 3 bases remained unmatched. As DNA, the CDR3 is TGTGCCAGCGGGACAGGGAACGGCTACACCTTC. Protein: CASGTGNGYTF.

This clonotype showed up just a few times. The chain is built from TRBV28 and TRBJ1-5; no definite D call. The CDR3 covers 12 residues. In germline, CDR1 is MDHEN, CDR2 SYDVKM. V lost 5 bases and J 7 bases, leaving 9 bases between the germline ends. In nucleotides, the CDR3 is TGTGCCAGCAGTCCCGTAGGCCAGCCCCAGCATTTT. This gives the protein CASSPVGQPQHF.

In this sample, this clonotype turned up many times. The chain combines TRBV3-1 with TRBJ1-2; 10 nucleotides line up with TRBD1. CDR3 length: 14 amino acids. Germline CDR1 reads LGHDT; CDR2 reads YNNKEL (reference sequence). The V and J ends lost 4 bases and 3 bases, in that order; junction bases with no gene match: 2. DNA for the CDR3: TGTGCCAGCAGCCCCGGGACAGGGGACTATGGCTACACCTTC. The encoded protein is CASSPGTGDYGYTF.

This clonotype was seen at least ten times. The rearrangement uses TRBV5-1 and TRBJ2-7; tentatively, D is TRBD2 (5 bases). Germline assignment: CDR1 SGHRS and CDR2 YFSETQ. Trimming shortened V by 2 bases and J by 2 bases, and 11 bases separated the two germline ends. The CDR3 contains 14 residues. The CDR3 here is CASSLGRRTYEQYF. In nucleotides, the CDR3 is TGCGCCAGCAGCTTAGGACGGAGGACCTACGAGCAGTACTTC.

This clonotype was seen ten or more times. The CDR3 nucleotides are TGTGCCAGCAGCCAAAATGGAGGGTACACCCTCCACTTT. It encodes CASSQNGGYTLHF. The chain uses TRBV3-1 and TRBJ1-6; unclear D gene. Germline lookup yields CDR1 LGHDT and CDR2 YNNKEL (reference sequence). CDR3 length equals 13 residues. The ends were cut back, 2 bases at V and 14 bases at J, with 13 bases in the middle.

This clonotype was seen at least ten times. The chain carries TRBV5-1 and TRBJ2-3, with D unresolved. Germline values: CDR1 SGHRS, CDR2 YFSETQ. The CDR3 is 12 amino acids. V lost 3 bases to trimming and J lost 3 bases, with 5 bases between them. The CDR3 DNA sequence: TGCGCCAGCAGCTCTCATACAGATACGCAGTATTTT. Its protein product is CASSSHTDTQYF.

This clonotype has at least ten counts. The V and J genes are TRBV28 and TRBJ2-1, with 10 bases identical to TRBD1. The CDR3 length is 15 residues. The germline CDR1 and CDR2 sequences are MDHEN and SYDVKM. Unmatched junction bases numbered 8, after V lost 4 bases and J lost 8 bases. As DNA, the CDR3 is TGTGCCAGCAGTTCACTCCGGGACAGGGGCGATGAGCAGTTCTTC. Protein sequence: CASSSLRDRGDEQFF.

This clonotype was seen repeatedly, ten times or more. The chain recombines TRBV14 with TRBJ1-1; 7 positions agree with TRBD1. This CDR3 has 16 amino acids. V shed 3 bases, J shed 0 bases, and the junction held 7 bases outside the gene matches. Germline CDR1 and CDR2: SGHDN and FVKESK. CDR3 region: CASSQTGKVLNTEAFF. DNA of the CDR3: TGTGCCAGCAGCCAGACAGGGAAGGTGCTGAACACTGAAGCTTTCTTT.

The rearrangement uses TRBV5-1 and TRBJ2-6; TRBD1 agrees at 7 bases. Germline V gene data show CDR1 as SGHRS and CDR2 as YFSETQ. With 6 bases clipped from V and 0 bases from J, the junction kept 3 bases outside the gene matches. This CDR3 has 15 amino acids. The CDR3 spells CASKTGASGANVLTF. The DNA of the CDR3 is TGCGCCAGCAAAACAGGGGCCTCTGGGGCCAACGTCCTGACTTTC.

This chain joins TRBV4-1 and TRBJ2-3; 8 bases match TRBD2. The V gene's germline CDR1 is MGHRA and CDR2 YSYEKL. This CDR3 is built from 16 residues. Trimming at V came to 4 bases and at J to 5 bases, leaving 11 bases not matched to a gene. The CDR3 loop is CASSPPGGRGKDTQYF. CDR3 nucleotide sequence: TGCGCCAGCAGCCCCCCGGGGGGGCGTGGGAAAGATACGCAGTATTTT.

This clonotype was seen at least ten times. The chain recombines TRBV7-6 with TRBJ2-3, with D perhaps TRBD1 (6 bases). This CDR3 has 15 residues. Per the germline V gene, CDR1 is SGHVS and CDR2 is FNYEAQ. Trimming stripped 0 bases from V and 2 bases from J, with 9 bases between. This CDR3 is CASSLAGQITDTQYF. The DNA for the CDR3 is TGTGCCAGCAGCTTAGCGGGACAAATCACAGATACGCAGTATTTT.

This clonotype was counted ten times or more. The CDR3 is CASSDGGLGGYTF. In DNA form, the CDR3 reads TGTGCCAGCAGTGATGGGGGACTAGGCGGCTACACCTTC. V is TRBV2 and J is TRBJ1-2; D possibly corresponds to TRBD1 (5 bases). Germline values: CDR1 SNHLY, CDR2 FYNNEI. The CDR3 contains 13 residues. V was cut by 3 bases and J by 8 bases, with 13 bases left in between.

The sample holds many counts of this clonotype. The rearrangement uses TRBV28 and TRBJ2-7; the D is unclear. Germline loops: CDR1 MDHEN, CDR2 SYDVKM. The CDR3 loop spans 12 amino acids. Trimming left V 1 base short and J 6 bases short, with 7 bases between. CDR3 nucleotide sequence: TGTGCCAGCAGTTTATATAGCAGCGAGCAGTACTTC. It translates to CASSLYSSEQYF.

V is TRBV20-1 and J is TRBJ2-5; 9 bases map to TRBD2. Per the germline V gene, CDR1 is DFQATT and CDR2 is SNEGSKA (reference sequence). Germline trimming cut 0 bases from V and 5 bases from J; bases unmatched to any gene: 7. The CDR3 runs 15 residues. CDR3 sequence: CSARDGSGGRETQYF. Here the CDR3 DNA reads TGCAGTGCTAGAGACGGGAGCGGGGGGCGGGAGACCCAGTACTTC.

The V gene is TRBV20-1, the J gene TRBJ2-3, with D possibly matching TRBD1 (6 bases). CDR1 is DFQATT and CDR2 is SNEGSKA in the germline V gene (reference sequence). This CDR3 spans 13 amino acids. Trimming cost V 6 bases and J 6 bases, with 16 bases left between them. For the CDR3, the DNA is TGCAGTGCCCCGACAGGATTCGACGATACGCAGTATTTT. This codes for CSAPTGFDDTQYF.

In this sample, this clonotype turned up many times. The rearrangement uses TRBV2 and TRBJ1-1; no firm D call. CDR1 is SNHLY and CDR2 is FYNNEI in the germline V gene. Deletions cut 5 bases from V and 2 bases from J, with 6 bases between. The length of the CDR3 is 12 residues. CDR3 loop: CASSRYNTEAFF. The DNA of the CDR3 is TGTGCCAGCAGTCGGTACAACACTGAAGCTTTCTTT.

Only a few counts were recorded for this clonotype. The chain is built from TRBV18 and TRBJ2-7; no clear D. Germline lookup yields CDR1 KGHSH and CDR2 LQKENI. The ends were cut back, 1 base at V and 4 bases at J, with 20 bases in the middle. The CDR3 spans 17 residues. In DNA form, the CDR3 reads TGTGCCAGCTCACCACGGGCAGGCTCACCGTTGGGGTACGAGCAGTACTTC. This sequence encodes CASSPRAGSPLGYEQYF.

This clonotype was observed a few times. Here the CDR3 DNA reads TGCGCCAGCAGCCGCACAGGGTATTTAGGTGAAGCTTTCTTT. Amino acids: CASSRTGYLGEAFF. The rearrangement uses TRBV4-1 and TRBJ1-1; TRBD1 is a possible D gene (6 bases). V lost 4 bases and J 7 bases, leaving 16 bases between the germline ends. Germline assignment: CDR1 MGHRA and CDR2 YSYEKL. The CDR3 loop spans 14 amino acids.

The chain employs TRBV7-6 and TRBJ2-5, with D unclear. The germline CDR1 and CDR2 sequences are SGHVS and FNYEAQ. The CDR3 is made up of 15 amino acids. Trimming shortened V by 0 bases and J by 1 base, and 9 bases separated the two germline ends. The CDR3 loop is CASSLAGEPQETQYF. The DNA of the CDR3 is TGTGCCAGCAGCTTAGCTGGAGAACCCCAAGAGACCCAGTACTTC.